The rows below give T cell receptor beta chains drawn from one sample of a study of human T cells and chemical hapten exposure. One entry per CDR3 protein results from TCRdb running MiXCR on the RACE reads. The data contain around 380,000 distinct CDR3 sequences, roughly 4.8% of them singletons. The sequencing here drew on whole blood, taken in connection with sensitization to the hapten diphenylcyclopropenone (DPC). All receptors come from a woman aged 45-59 years with alopecia areata. Some clones in this sample may be carry-over from other donors' samples. Each CDR3 is given with its conserved first and last residue. D genes are given only for firm matches. Part of the rows lack a size; the others show once, few, many or a class for expanded clones.

D gene	clone size	J gene	V gene	CDR3 DNA	CDR3 protein
.	.	TRBJ2-2	TRBV7-2	TGTGCCAGCCCTAGGCGGGGCCTAAACACCGGGGAGCTGTTTTTT	CASPRRGLNTGELFF
.	.	TRBJ2-2	TRBV6-2/TRBV6-3	TGTGCCAGCAGTTACGTATCGGGCGGGATTAGGACCGGGGAGCTGTTTTTT	CASSYVSGGIRTGELFF
.	many	TRBJ1-1	TRBV27	TGTGCCAGCAGTTTATCGGGGTTGGGGACTGAAGCTTTCTTT	CASSLSGLGTEAFF
TRBD1	many	TRBJ1-2	TRBV7-2	TGTGCCAGCAGCCGGCAGGGGGCATCCCTTCTAAAGGGCTACACCTTC	CASSRQGASLLKGYTF
.	many	TRBJ2-6	TRBV10-3	TGTGCCATCAGTGGAGGGGAAGCTGGGGCCAACGTCCTGACTTTC	CAISGGEAGANVLTF
TRBD1	many	TRBJ2-3	TRBV2	TGTGCCAGCAGCGGGGACAGGGCAACAACAGATACGCAGTATTTT	CASSGDRATTDTQYF
.	many	TRBJ1-2	TRBV7-2	TGTGCCAGCAGCCTCCGGGACGGCAACTATGGCTACACCTTC	CASSLRDGNYGYTF
.	many	TRBJ2-5	TRBV14	TGTGCCAGCAGCCAAGGATGGCGAGGGGTGGAGACCCAGTACTTC	CASSQGWRGVETQYF
.	.	TRBJ1-5	TRBV24-1	TGTGCCACCAGTGGGGGACCGCCACAGCCCCAGCATTTT	CATSGGPPQPQHF
.	.	TRBJ2-7	TRBV6-2/TRBV6-3	TGTGCCTACGTCCGAAGGGAGCCGGGGGACGAGCAGTACTTC	CAYVRREPGDEQYF
TRBD2	many	TRBJ2-1	TRBV7-2	TGTGCCAGCAGCTTCGGACTAGCGGGGAGGGGTGAGCAGTTCTTC	CASSFGLAGRGEQFF
.	few	TRBJ1-3	TRBV15	TGTGCCACCAGAGCCGAGGACACCATATATTTT	CATRAEDTIYF
.	.	TRBJ1-1	TRBV9	TGTGCCAGCAGCGTAGAACAGATGAACACTGAAGCTTTCTTT	CASSVEQMNTEAFF
.	many	TRBJ1-1	TRBV20-1	TGCAGTGCACCCTTGGACGGGTCGCAGGGGAAGGCTTTCTTT	CSAPLDGSQGKAFF
.	few	TRBJ1-4	TRBV6-1	TGTGCCAGCAGTGAAGCAGCGGGGAGGGGAGTGTTTTTT	CASSEAAGRGVFF
.	many	TRBJ2-1	TRBV29-1	TGCAGCGTTGAAGGCTATGATGACAGTTATGAGCAGTTCTTC	CSVEGYDDSYEQFF
.	many	TRBJ1-2	TRBV4-1	TGCGCCAGCAGCCAGCCTGACAGAGACTATGGCTACACCTTC	CASSQPDRDYGYTF
.	few	TRBJ1-1	TRBV5-1	TGCGCCAGCAGCTTGGGGTCCGACACTGAAGCTTTCTTT	CASSLGSDTEAFF
.	many	TRBJ1-1	TRBV6-5	TGTGCCAGCAGTTACGGAATAGGGGTAAACACTGAAGCTTTCTTT	CASSYGIGVNTEAFF
TRBD1	many	TRBJ1-6	TRBV3-1	TGTGCCAGCAGCCCGGACAGGGATAGTTCACCCCTCCACTTT	CASSPDRDSSPLHF
.	many	TRBJ1-2	TRBV6-1	TGTGCCAGCACTGAAAAACAGACCTATGGCTACACCTTC	CASTEKQTYGYTF
.	.	TRBJ1-1	TRBV29-1	TGCAGCGTTCTCCAGGGGAACACTGAAGCTTTCTTT	CSVLQGNTEAFF
.	.	TRBJ1-2	TRBV12-3/TRBV12-4	TGTGCCAGCAGTTTCCCGAGTTTCTATGGCTACACCTTC	CASSFPSFYGYTF
.	many	TRBJ2-3	TRBV3-1	TGTGCCAGCAGCCGGAGGGACGGAAGGACAGATACGCAGTATTTT	CASSRRDGRTDTQYF
.	few	TRBJ1-2	TRBV30	TGTGCCTGGAGTGGAGTCGCAGGGGATAACTATGGCTACACCTTC	CAWSGVAGDNYGYTF
TRBD1	.	TRBJ2-7	TRBV7-9	TGTGCCAGCAGTTCTCCCCGAGACAGGGGGGGCGAGCAGTACTTC	CASSSPRDRGGEQYF
.	many	TRBJ2-3	TRBV24-1	TGTGCCACCAGTTCAACGGGGAGAACAGATACGCAGTATTTT	CATSSTGRTDTQYF
.	.	TRBJ2-5	TRBV29-1	TGCAGCGTTGACCCACACGGGCTCAGGGGAGAGACCCAGTACTTC	CSVDPHGLRGETQYF
.	many	TRBJ1-1	TRBV29-1	TGCAGCGTTTATCGCAGGGCGAACACTGAAGCTTTCTTT	CSVYRRANTEAFF
.	many	TRBJ2-1	TRBV10-3	TGTGCCACCAAACAGGGCAGGGAGATATCCTACAATGAGCAGTTCTTC	CATKQGREISYNEQFF
TRBD2	many	TRBJ2-5	TRBV7-2	TGTGCCAGCAGCTTACTAGCGGATGTTTCCAGGAAGACCCAGTACTTC	CASSLLADVSRKTQYF
.	.	TRBJ1-5	TRBV2	TGTGCCAGCAGGGGCATGGATCAGCCCCAGCATTTT	CASRGMDQPQHF
TRBD1	.	TRBJ2-2	TRBV20-1	TGCAGTGCTAGAGCCGGGACAGGGGTGAACACCGGGGAGCTGTTTTTT	CSARAGTGVNTGELFF
.	.	TRBJ1-1	TRBV7-9	TGTGCCAGCAGCCGCGCAGTGAACACTGAAGCTTTCTTT	CASSRAVNTEAFF
TRBD2	.	TRBJ2-1	TRBV12-3/TRBV12-4	TGTGCCAGCACTCTAGCGGTTCCCTACAATGAGCAGTTCTTC	CASTLAVPYNEQFF